Detailed here is one T cell receptor (beta chain). What it binds is unknown. Other DNA sequences in the sample encode the same CDR3. Clones were read by immunoSEQ multiplex PCR, and TCRdb kept only the in-frame ones, dropping some. The table has 2,500,000 or so clones, 85% to 95% seen once. The data belong to a study of shared clonotypes between healthy human individuals. Study context: There were three CD4 naive, three CD4 memory, two CD8 naive and one CD8 memory plates per donor.

The CDR3 contains 13 residues. Germline V gives CDR1 KGHSH, CDR2 LQKENI. The V end lost 6 bases, the J end lost 0 bases, and 6 bases lay between the germline ends. General study results and limits: Compared with memory subsets, naive subsets generally had larger estimated richness. Against clonotypes common to all four donors, non-shared ones had lower generation probabilities.

The rearrangement joins TRBV18 to TRBJ1-5; no clear D. The origin of this receptor is a man between 18 and 35 years old in good health. Sequenced input: naive CD4+ T cells sorted from blood. Subset denoted: CD45RA+ positively selected. CDR3 DNA: TGTGCCAGCTCCCAGGATAGCAATCAGCCCCAGCATTTT. This codes for CASSQDSNQPQHF.